This T cell receptor (beta chain) was sequenced during a study of cytomegalovirus exposure and HLA in healthy donors (TCRdb year 2017). Regarding the study in general: In an earlier analysis of roughly 500 of the donors, around 290 Gb of sequence data and 100 million or so unique TCR beta sequences from about 179 million T cells were reported. In addition to the first cohort of 666 subjects, a separate validation cohort of approximately 120 different subjects was used. The T cell repertoires of around 730 subjects were profiled by immunosequencing and related to cytomegalovirus serostatus. An early release covering some 640 HLA-typed donors comprised around 300 gigabases of sequencing data and roughly 85 million unique TCR sequences. The study combined high-throughput TCR immunosequencing, statistical association of individual TCRs with disease status, and machine learning to predict cytomegalovirus infection status. Four to six DR-DQ haplotypes were handled as single units for association and clustering, since linkage in the cohort was strong. An earlier analysis of 500 to 750 of the donors applied high-throughput TCR beta sequencing to assess whether each TCR beta V gene segment acted as functional or pseudogenic. Across 398 genotyped donors of the cohort, an average of roughly 230,000 unique TCR beta nucleotide sequences per donor were sequenced, and approximately 19% of those sequences were non-productive. Genome-wide SNP genotypes for about 65% of the roughly 670 donors were used in a later genetic analysis, which treated that subset as a discovery cohort. Every repertoire in the discovery cohort had been generated on one and the same sequencing platform. The number of typed donors differed by locus: roughly 620-630 for A, B, C, DRB1 and DQB1; 522 for DQA1; around 610 for DPA1; and roughly 450 for DPB1. In the later analysis, no new phenotypic data were used to find candidate immune exposures; instead, reliance was placed on TCR beta sequences and their occurrence across donors. HLA typing included class I and class II loci at four-digit resolution. The study was designed to test whether signatures of past pathogen exposure could be identified by cataloging public T cell receptors. Of the 398 genotyped donors, 65% to 90% fell in the genetic ancestry cluster associated with self-reported Caucasian donors. Donor age, sex, ethnicity and CMV serostatus were compiled together with the repertoire data. A later analysis re-examined previously published TCR beta repertoires from several hundred donors and added high-resolution HLA genotyping to investigate patterns of TCR occurrence.

Libraries were built with the immunoSEQ multiplex PCR assay. For the multiplex PCR, a mixture combining 60 forward primers for TCR Vbeta segments and 13 reverse primers for TCR Jbeta segments was used. A multiplex PCR assay on genomic DNA amplified the CDR3 region of rearranged TCR beta genes. On the Illumina HiSeq System, the amplified TCR beta libraries were sequenced as 87-base-pair reads. As for the authors' bioinformatics: A later analysis counted 75 million to 100 million unique TCR beta chains across the 700 or so repertoires, and roughly 11 million of these chains were shared by at least two donors. Raw reads were error-corrected and collapsed into unique sequences by a nearest-neighbor algorithm in which closely related sequences were merged to remove PCR and sequencing errors. V, D and J gene segments were assigned by aligning CDR3 sequences to IMGT reference sequences. For a sequence to be retained, a match of at least six nucleotides to both a V gene segment and a J gene segment was required. A rearrangement counted as productive if the CDR3 had no stop codons and remained in frame with V and J, and every other rearrangement counted as non-productive. CDR3 was defined according to IMGT convention as the region running from the second conserved V-encoded cysteine to the conserved J-encoded phenylalanine. The earlier analysis of about 590 of the donors excluded sequences that lacked an unambiguous match to a single V gene segment. An earlier analysis of under 750 of the donors called V segments functional above 56.7% productive rearrangements and segregating when the between-donor standard deviation exceeded 5%. A statistical classification framework was developed to diagnose cytomegalovirus status using the catalog of TCR beta chain sequences. A later analysis assigned V and J genes by comparing TCR nucleotide sequences with IMGT/GENE-DB human TR gene sequences. In a later analysis, CDR3 sequences and most-parsimonious VDJ recombination scenarios were assigned using the TCRdist pipeline. In a later analysis, each TCR beta chain was defined by its CDR3 amino acid sequence together with its V-gene family, and reads lacking a unique V-gene family were excluded. To address suspected cross-contamination and a sequencing artifact, a later analysis removed 550 to 750 highly shared, low-generation-probability nucleotide sequences. In a later analysis, a clonal expansion index was calculated for each public chain from normalized within-repertoire ranks of inferred template counts. In a later analysis, generation probabilities were computed using a VDJ recombination model fitted to out-of-frame rearrangements, and the results were checked against IGoR. In a later analysis, TCR-TCR, TCR-HLA and TCR-CMV co-occurrence was scored with hypergeometric tests, and a repertoire-size bias correction was applied to TCR pairs. False discovery rates were estimated in a later analysis by permuting HLA or CMV assignments 20 times. In a later analysis, co-occurring TCRs were grouped with DBSCAN, and TCRdist sequence similarity was added when clustering was performed within HLA-allele-positive subsets. Repertoires with fewer than 30,000 or more than 120,000 public chains, plus five repertoires with anomalous nucleotide sharing, were excluded from co-occurrence clustering. TCRdb limited this immuneACCESS table to in-frame rearrangements with V and J called. A share of clones is missing; checked studies link under half to unresolved V genes, and the rest is unexplained. V, J and clone size reflect that table, while D and trimming were determined from the DNA. This sample holds around 140,000 clones; around 78% were observed only once. The top ten clonotypes cover less than 2% of the sample.

Study-wide findings and limitations: According to a later analysis, most CMV-associated TCR beta chains appeared to be HLA-restricted, and the HLA associations seemed to be driven largely by CMV exposure. In this cohort, only TCR beta chains were sequenced, and detectable features were limited by the absence of alpha or paired-chain data. Several of the top co-occurrence clusters appeared to be linked to parvovirus B19, influenza, CMV and Epstein-Barr virus, according to a later analysis. In both the original and validation cohorts, the classifier was reported to diagnose cytomegalovirus status with high specificity and sensitivity. In a later analysis, TCR association rates were found to vary across HLA loci, with the most associated TCRs seen for DRB1 alleles and the fewest for HLA-C alleles. In vitro tests confirmed that a few of the cytomegalovirus-associated TCR beta chains recognize cytomegalovirus antigens. Broadly in line with IMGT annotations, most TCR beta V segments showed up in productive rearrangements about 87% or about 30% of the time in an earlier analysis of about 500 of the donors. A cluster of highly shared sequence variants was judged likely to represent a technical artifact of the sequencing pipeline. Linkage disequilibrium might explain the correlated functional status among segregating V segments, but an unknown experimental factor could not be excluded. Specific HLA alleles were associated with 15,000 to 20,000 TCR beta sequences at a false discovery rate of 0.05 in a later analysis. In a later analysis, HLA-associated TCR beta chains were found to be more clonally expanded and to have lower generation probabilities than equally common non-associated chains. A further reported finding was that TCR beta sequences accurately predicted the HLA-A and HLA-B alleles for most subjects in the first cohort. The study gave a list of over 150 TCR beta chains associated with cytomegalovirus. According to a later genetic analysis, donors in an Asian-associated ancestry cluster had fewer N-insertions in productive TCRs than the roughly 660-donor mean. Because counts were too low, roughly 16 rarely observed V segments, including chromosome 9 orphons, were excluded from the earlier analysis of several hundred of the donors. Across donors, most TCR sequences were observed very rarely, whereas some public TCRs were present in many individuals. According to the authors, the approach could potentially be generalized to other disease states and immunological phenotypes. Because HLA typing was unavailable for some donors at each locus, only the typed subset was used in association tests. The presence/absence analyses assumed that sequencing depth was roughly uniform across donors, and that assumption may not be true. When HLA alleles, especially DR and DQ, strongly co-occurred, TCR associations were difficult to assign to individual alleles. CMV serostatus was the only immune exposure information available for the cohort. A later genetic analysis associated a missense DCLRE1C variant with V-gene and J-gene trimming of TCR beta chains, and an independent cohort replicated the association. Some IMGT-functional V segments, including TRBV6-2 and TRBV6-3, could not be told apart with the 87-base-pair reads, so those segments were excluded.

The cohort was made up of 500 to 850 healthy bone marrow donors. At the time of sampling, all cohort members were nominally healthy, though unrecorded immune exposures were likely present. The donor was CMV seropositive and was included in the group of 250 to 300 seropositive cohort members. A peripheral blood sample was collected from each donor, and TCR beta sequencing was performed on peripheral blood mononuclear cells. The Qiagen DNeasy Blood Extraction Kit was used to extract genomic DNA from the blood cell samples. Taken from the germline V gene, the CDR1 and CDR2 loops are SGHTA and FQGNSA. V is cut back by 1 base and J by 4 bases, with 7 bases in the junction unmatched. The CDR3 numbers 16 residues from cysteine through phenylalanine. The DNA shown is the 48-base CDR3, in frame from base 1. Points on this clone: The clone's antigen remains unknown. Base qualities are not at hand, and no much larger clone is one base apart.

The receptor was derived from a female donor in good health and CMV-seropositive. The sequence links TRBV7-2 to TRBJ2-1; TRBD1 matches 7 bases in the middle. The sequenced sample consisted of PBMCs. The CDR3 corresponds to CASSLDAGGIYNEQFF. The nucleotide sequence is given as TGTGCCAGCAGCTTAGATGCAGGGGGTATATACAATGAGCAGTTCTTC.